This passage covers 27 T cell receptor beta chains from one sample sequenced in a study of T-cell reconstitution after alpha-beta-depleted transplantation in children (dated by TCRdb to 2016 to 2018). Library preparation used PCR. Sequenced on an Illumina HiSeq 2500. TCR libraries were prepared with molecular barcoding, using unique molecular identifiers to normalize TCRbeta repertoire quantification. TCRdb reprocessed the public reads (quality trimming at Q25 with fastp, clone calling with MiXCR) and kept in-frame beta chains. Each CDR3 protein gets just one entry, which takes the most common genes and DNA from the rows behind it. The sample includes 640,000 or so distinct CDR3 sequences, with 16% observed a single time. Approximately 1% of the sample lies in the top ten. The sequencing used PBMCs from the stem cell graft donor, collected from the stem cell graft. The receptors shown here come from a human donor who donated a stem cell graft to a child with acute myeloid leukemia.

This clonotype was seen repeatedly, ten times or more. V usage is TRBV7-2 and J usage is TRBJ2-7, with 11 bases matching TRBD2. Germline CDR1 SGHTA, CDR2 FQGNSA. The junction had 7 bases not matched to a gene; V was cut back by 5 bases and J by 7 bases. The CDR3 extends over 14 amino acids. The CDR3 spells CASSRSGGAREQYF. The DNA of the CDR3 is TGTGCCAGCAGCCGTAGCGGGGGGGCCAGAGAGCAGTACTTC.

This clonotype was detected ten times or more. The chain uses TRBV20-1 and TRBJ1-5; possible D gene TRBD1, 6 bases. CDR1 DFQATT and CDR2 SNEGSKA come from the germline V gene (reference sequence). This CDR3 comprises 13 residues. The V end was cut by 3 bases, the J end by 1 base, with 7 bases between. The CDR3 spells CSARDRSNQPQHF. The CDR3 bases are TGCAGTGCTAGGGACAGAAGCAATCAGCCCCAGCATTTT.

At least ten counts were recorded for this clonotype. This chain joins TRBV7-2 and TRBJ1-1; D might be TRBD1 (5 bases). V dropped 2 bases and J dropped 5 bases, with 12 bases sitting between them. Germline V gives CDR1 SGHTA, CDR2 FQGNSA. The CDR3 runs 14 residues. The CDR3, as DNA: TGTGCCAGCAGCTTAAGTGGGGCGAGGACTGAAGCTTTCTTT. Protein sequence: CASSLSGARTEAFF. Supplemented by reference TRBV7-2 and TRBJ1-1, the full variable domain reads GAGVSQSPSNKVTEKGKDVELRCDPISGHTALYWYRQSLGQGLEFLIYFQGNSAPDKSGLPSDRFSAERTGGSVSTLTIQRTQQEDSAVYLCASSLSGARTEAFFGQGTRLTVV.

V usage is TRBV28 and J usage is TRBJ2-7, with unresolved D. This CDR3 comprises 12 residues. The V end lost 4 bases, the J end lost 5 bases, and 9 bases lay between the germline ends. Germline V gene data show CDR1 as MDHEN and CDR2 as SYDVKM. The CDR3 DNA reads TGTGCCAGCAGTTCTCATCCCCACGAGCAGTACGTC. Translated, it gives CASSSHPHEQYV.

With respect to this clonotype: This clone may be a read error of a much larger clone one base away. The chain links TRBV5-1 to TRBJ1-2; possibly TRBD1 for D (6 bases). V shed 3 bases and J shed 2 bases, with 11 bases lying between them. Germline lookup yields CDR1 SGHRS and CDR2 YFSETQ. The CDR3 length is 14 residues. The CDR3 here is CASSWTQGNYGYTF. The CDR3, as DNA: TGCGCCAGCAGCTGGACCCAGGGGAACTATGGCTACACCTTC.

Ten or more counts support this clonotype. The V call is TRBV29-1, the J call TRBJ2-2; D assignment may be TRBD1 or TRBD2 (5 bases each). Germline assignment: CDR1 SQVTM and CDR2 ANQGSEA. The CDR3 is 13 residues long. Trimming took off 0 bases at V and 7 bases at J, with 9 bases between the two ends. CDR3 region: CSVEEEGNGELFF. CDR3 bases: TGCAGCGTTGAAGAAGAGGGGAACGGGGAGCTGTTTTTT.

By share, this clonotype ranks as medium-sized (0.01 to 0.1%). This rearrangement joins TRBV5-5 to TRBJ1-1; maybe TRBD1 (5 bases). The V gene lost 4 bases and the J gene lost 3 bases, with 13 bases spanning the gap. This CDR3 contains 14 residues. CDR1 is SGHKS, CDR2 YYEKEE, per germline (reference sequence). In DNA form, the CDR3 reads TGTGCCAGCAGCGCGACCCTGGGGCACACTGAAGCTTTCTTT. This encodes CASSATLGHTEAFF.

This clonotype was observed a handful of times. The rearrangement uses TRBV3-1 and TRBJ2-7; 8 positions agree with TRBD1. In germline, CDR1 is LGHDT, CDR2 YNNKEL (reference sequence). This CDR3 has 17 residues. V lost 5 bases and J lost 1; bases outside the gene matches: 13. CDR3 sequence: CASSSTGAIRPSYEQYF. The DNA of the CDR3 is TGTGCCAGCAGCTCGACAGGGGCGATACGCCCTTCCTACGAGCAGTACTTC.

In this sample, this clonotype turned up a few times. V and J are TRBV15 and TRBJ1-1; D gene ambiguous. The CDR3 contains 13 residues. V lost 4 bases to trimming and J lost 6 bases, with 12 bases between them. CDR1 and CDR2 (germline): LNHNV, YYDKDF (reference sequence). CDR3 sequence: CATSIDGPSEAFF. CDR3 DNA: TGTGCCACCAGCATTGACGGGCCTTCTGAAGCTTTCTTT.

In its sample, this clonotype was seen many times. The rearrangement joins TRBV29-1 to TRBJ2-7, with TRBD1 matching over 10 bases. There are 14 residues in the CDR3. V shed 7 bases, J shed 3 bases, and the junction held 9 bases outside the gene matches. Germline CDR1 and CDR2: SQVTM and ANQGSEA. CDR3 region: CSAEAGTGDYEQYF. In nucleotides, the CDR3 is TGCAGCGCTGAGGCCGGGACAGGGGACTACGAGCAGTACTTC.

Only a few counts were recorded for this clonotype. V usage is TRBV20-1 and J usage is TRBJ1-6; D might be TRBD1 (5 bases). Trimming stripped 1 base from V and 13 bases from J, with 17 bases between. The germline CDR1 and CDR2 sequences are DFQATT and SNEGSKA (reference sequence). There are 14 residues in the CDR3. CDR3 sequence reads: CSARGGEGTIPLHF. The CDR3 DNA reads as TGCAGTGCTAGAGGGGGGGAGGGGACGATCCCCCTCCACTTT.

This clonotype was recorded many times. DNA of the CDR3: TGTGCCAGCAGCTTTTTTCTCAACTATGGCTACACCTTC. This translates into CASSFFLNYGYTF. The V call is TRBV5-5, the J call TRBJ1-2; D unclear. CDR3 length: 13 amino acids. The V gene's germline CDR1 is SGHKS and CDR2 YYEKEE (reference sequence). V lost 2 bases, J lost 2 bases, and 7 bases lay in between.

This clonotype appeared many times. The chain has TRBV20-1 and TRBJ2-4, with 8 nucleotides matching TRBD1. Germline V lookup: CDR1 DFQATT, CDR2 SNEGSKA (reference sequence). V lost 6 bases to trimming and J lost 0 bases; unmatched junction nucleotides: 7. The CDR3 is 15 amino acids. The CDR3 DNA follows: TGCAGTGCCCTTGACAGGGGCGTAGCCAAAAACATTCAGTACTTC. This codes for CSALDRGVAKNIQYF.

This clonotype was counted ten times or more. CDR3 coding DNA: TGTGCCAGCAGCTTATTAGGGACAGGGGACTCCTACGAGCAGTACTTC. Translated, it gives CASSLLGTGDSYEQYF. The V gene is TRBV7-2, the J gene TRBJ2-7; 10 bases align to TRBD1. CDR1 and CDR2 (germline): SGHTA, FQGNSA. This CDR3 contains 16 residues. Unmatched junction bases numbered 4, after V lost 2 bases and J lost 0 bases.

CDR3 sequence: CASSLRGQTSTDTQYF. The CDR3 nucleotides read TGTGCCAGCAGTTTAAGGGGACAGACAAGCACAGATACGCAGTATTTT. This chain links TRBV28 with TRBJ2-3; TRBD1 aligns across 7 bases. CDR3 size: 16 residues. V trimming: 2 bases; J trimming: 0 bases; junction bases outside the gene matches: 5. CDR1 MDHEN and CDR2 SYDVKM come from the germline V gene.

This chain joins TRBV20-1 and TRBJ2-7; D call uncertain. The ends were cut back, 1 base at V and 2 bases at J, with 9 bases in the middle. This CDR3 has 13 amino acids. Germline V CDR1 and CDR2: DFQATT, SNEGSKA (reference sequence). The CDR3 DNA reads as TGCAGTGCTAGAGGTTCACTAACCTACGAGCAGTACTTC. Encoded protein: CSARGSLTYEQYF.

The chain combines TRBV20-1 with TRBJ1-4; D not certain. CDR1 and CDR2 from the germline V gene are DFQATT and SNEGSKA (reference sequence). CDR3 length: 14 amino acids. Trimming left V 2 bases short and J 8 bases short, with 15 bases between. The CDR3 nucleotides read TGCAGTGCTAGACAGGAGATTGGGAGGGAAAAACTGTTTTTT. Protein product: CSARQEIGREKLFF.

The chain carries TRBV4-3 and TRBJ2-3; 9 bases are a match to TRBD2. The CDR3 length is 19 residues. V lost 0 bases, J lost 1 base, and 11 bases stayed unmatched. Germline V lookup: CDR1 LGHNA, CDR2 YSLEER. CDR3 residues: CASSQDRLAGRGRTDTQYF. The CDR3 nucleotides read TGCGCCAGCAGCCAAGACAGGCTAGCGGGGCGAGGTCGCACAGATACGCAGTATTTT.

The table lists this clonotype with a few counts. The chain carries TRBV19 and TRBJ2-1, with D perhaps being TRBD1 or TRBD2 (5 bases each). The CDR3 extends over 14 amino acids. Germline values: CDR1 LNHDA, CDR2 SQIVND (reference sequence). Trimming took off 5 bases at V and 3 bases at J, with 11 bases between the two ends. DNA for the CDR3: TGTGCCAGTAGTTGGGACGGAGTCTACAATGAGCAGTTCTTC. Its protein is CASSWDGVYNEQFF.

The chain joins TRBV15 to TRBJ2-7; 9 nucleotides match TRBD1. V was clipped by 0 bases and J by 2 bases; unmatched bases: 2. Germline lookup yields CDR1 LNHNV and CDR2 YYDKDF (reference sequence). The CDR3 has 15 residues. The DNA for the CDR3 is TGTGCCACCAGCAGAGACACAGGGGGCACCTACGAGCAGTACGTC. Amino acid sequence: CATSRDTGGTYEQYV.

This clonotype has a count of ten or more. The chain uses TRBV30 and TRBJ2-1; tentatively, D is TRBD1 (6 bases). Germline assignment: CDR1 GTSNPN and CDR2 SVGIG (reference sequence). The CDR3 consists of 13 residues. V was cut by 2 bases and J by 5 bases, with 10 bases left in between. CDR3 in amino acids: CAWSKNRDNEQFF. The CDR3 nucleotides read TGTGCCTGGAGTAAGAACAGGGACAATGAGCAGTTCTTC.

This clonotype was counted ten times or more. Here the CDR3 DNA reads TGTGCCAGCAGCCCCGCCGGGCAGGGAACTGTAGGGGGCTACACCTTC. It translates to CASSPAGQGTVGGYTF. The chain employs TRBV7-3 and TRBJ1-2; D may be TRBD1 (5 bases). The germline V gene encodes CDR1 SGHTA and CDR2 FQGTGA. This CDR3 region has 16 residues. Between the trimmed V and J ends, which lost 5 bases and 8 bases, there was a span of 24 bases.

This clonotype was seen repeatedly, ten times or more. The chain has TRBV20-1 and TRBJ1-6, with D perhaps matching TRBD1 (6 bases). The CDR3 loop spans 14 amino acids. Trimming took 5 bases from V and 5 from J, leaving 13 bases between them. Germline lookup yields CDR1 DFQATT and CDR2 SNEGSKA (reference sequence). This chain's CDR3 is CSARLDSHNSPLHF. CDR3 coding DNA: TGCAGTGCTCGTTTGGACAGCCATAATTCACCCCTCCACTTT.

The chain links TRBV7-2 to TRBJ2-2; 9 nucleotides line up with TRBD1. Germline-derived CDR1 and CDR2 are SGHTA and FQGNSA. The CDR3 extends over 17 amino acids. After removal of 4 bases from V and 4 bases from J, the junction contained 10 bases not matched to a gene. As DNA, the CDR3 is TGTGCCAGCAGCTCCCCCAGGACAGGGGTTTTCACCGGGGAGCTGTTTTTT. Translation gives CASSSPRTGVFTGELFF.

This clonotype has just a few counts. The chain couples TRBV20-1 to TRBJ2-7; D is perhaps TRBD1 (5 bases). Germline loops: CDR1 DFQATT, CDR2 SNEGSKA (reference sequence). The CDR3 consists of 15 residues. Deletions cut 0 bases from V and 5 bases from J, with 17 bases between. The CDR3 spells CSARDLSRGSNEQYF. The CDR3 coding sequence is TGCAGTGCTAGAGATCTTAGTAGGGGATCTAACGAGCAGTACTTC.

This clonotype was seen once. The chain joins TRBV18 to TRBJ2-3; possible D gene TRBD1, 5 bases. The CDR3 is 14 amino acids. Germline CDR1 is KGHSH and CDR2 is LQKENI. Trimming took off 3 bases at V and 4 bases at J, with 11 bases between the two ends. CDR3: CASSPGQPPDTQYF. CDR3 coding DNA: TGTGCCAGCTCACCGGGGCAGCCACCAGATACGCAGTATTTT.

There are a few counts of this clonotype. The rearrangement uses TRBV7-9 and TRBJ2-7; D is ambiguous. The V end was cut by 5 bases, the J end by 4 bases, with 12 bases between. The V gene's germline CDR1 is SEHNR and CDR2 FQNEAQ (reference sequence). This CDR3 region has 13 residues. CDR3 loop: CASSTPGGYEQYF. As DNA, the CDR3 is TGTGCCAGCAGCACCCCAGGCGGTTACGAGCAGTACTTC.